These T cell receptor beta chains were read from a single sample in a study of T cell changes during pregnancy in multiple sclerosis. Data came from immunoSEQ multiplex PCR; TCRdb stores just in-frame clones and leaves some out. Of around 70,000 clones listed, 85% to 95% are singletons. Specimen: peripheral blood, collected before pregnancy. The receptors come from a female donor with multiple sclerosis, enrolled in a pregnancy study. Both conserved end residues are part of each CDR3. D genes are given only for firm matches. Clone size is not always given. Where it is, it says once, few, many or a class for expanded clones.

d_call clone_size j_call v_call cdr3_nt cdr3_aa
TRBD2 . TRBJ2-7 TRBV5-8 TGTGCCAGCAGCGCACAAACCGGACTAGTACGACCCGCCTACGAGCAGTACTTC CASSAQTGLVRPAYEQYF
. . TRBJ2-1 TRBV19 TGTGCCAGTAGTAGGGGGCCGGGCAATGAGCAGTTCTTC CASSRGPGNEQFF
. . TRBJ2-3 TRBV9 TGTGCCAGCAGCGTAGTGGGCAGTTCCACAGATACGCAGTATTTT CASSVVGSSTDTQYF
TRBD1 . TRBJ2-5 TRBV5-1 TGCGCCAGCAGCTTGACAGGGGGCAAAGAGACCCAGTACTTC CASSLTGGKETQYF
TRBD2 . TRBJ2-3 TRBV13 TGTGCCAGCAGCTTAGATGTAGCGGGAGTGACAGATACGCAGTATTTT CASSLDVAGVTDTQYF
. . TRBJ2-2 TRBV5-1 TGCGCCACAGCACGGGGAGAGAATCCTCCCGGGGAGCTGTTTTTT CATARGENPPGELFF
. . TRBJ2-7 TRBV6-5 TGTGCCAGCAGTTACACGGGACACTCCTACGAGCAGTACTTC CASSYTGHSYEQYF
. . TRBJ1-1 TRBV7-2 TGTGCCAGCAGGCCGCGGGGGTGGACTGAAGCTTTCTTT CASRPRGWTEAFF
TRBD1 once TRBJ2-7 TRBV4-2 TGTGCCAGCAGCCAAGATGGGACAGGGGGCGCGCAGTACTTC CASSQDGTGGAQYF
TRBD1 . TRBJ1-1 TRBV11-2 TGTGCCAGCAGCTTCGGGACAGTTCGAGCTTTCTTT CASSFGTVRAFF
TRBD1 . TRBJ2-7 TRBV6-5 TGTGCCAGCAGTTACGGGACAGCTTCCTACGAGCAGTACTTC CASSYGTASYEQYF
TRBD2 . TRBJ2-2 TRBV2 TGTGCCAGCGGAGCGGGGCGGACGAACACCGGGGAGCTGTTTTTT CASGAGRTNTGELFF
. . TRBJ2-7 TRBV21-1 . CASSKKVGRGTYEQYF
TRBD2 . TRBJ2-7 TRBV27 TGTGCCAGCACCTCTATAGCGGGCGGGGGCTACGAGCAGTACTTC CASTSIAGGGYEQYF
TRBD1 . TRBJ2-2 TRBV10-1 TGCGCCAGCTGCCCTTCTATCTCCGGGACAGGGGTCACCGGGGAGCTGTTTTTT CASCPSISGTGVTGELFF
TRBD1 . TRBJ2-7 TRBV29-1 TGCAGCGTCGATGACAGGGTGGGCGAGCAGTACTTC CSVDDRVGEQYF
. . TRBJ2-3 TRBV15 TGTGCCACCAGCCACCCCCCAGGGAGGGGGGCAGATACGCAGTATTTT CATSHPPGRGADTQYF
TRBD2 once TRBJ2-3 TRBV19 TGTGCCAGTAGTAGGACTAGCTTCTATAGCACAGATACGCAGTATTTT CASSRTSFYSTDTQYF
TRBD1 . TRBJ1-6 TRBV6-1 TGTGCCAGCAGAGGGGGCGCGGTATCACCCCTCCACTTT CASRGGAVSPLHF
TRBD2 once TRBJ2-7 TRBV6-5 TGTGCCAGCAGTTCGGGAGGGGACGAGCAGTACTTC CASSSGGDEQYF
TRBD2 . TRBJ2-1 TRBV4-3 TGCGCCAGCAGCCTATCACTAGCGGACTCCTACAATGAGCAGTTCTTC CASSLSLADSYNEQFF
TRBD2 few TRBJ2-1 TRBV5-8 TGTGCCAGCCGAAAAGGGACTAGCGGGATGAATGAGCAGTTCTTC CASRKGTSGMNEQFF
. . TRBJ2-1 TRBV4-3 TGCGCCAGCAGCCAAGTTCATAGCTCCTACAATGAGCAGTTCTTC CASSQVHSSYNEQFF
. . TRBJ1-1 TRBV5-6 TGTGCCAGCAGCTTTGTAGAGGCCGAAGCTTTCTTT CASSFVEAEAFF
TRBD2 . TRBJ2-3 TRBV2 TGTGCCAGCAGACTTCTGACTAGCTCCTCAGCAGATACGCAGTATTTT CASRLLTSSSADTQYF
TRBD2 once TRBJ2-5 TRBV6-6 TGTGCCAGCAGGGTAGCGGGAGTCGGCGAGACCCAGTACTTC CASRVAGVGETQYF
TRBD2 . TRBJ2-2 TRBV4-1 TGCGCCAGCAGCCCCCTAGGACTAGCGGGAATGAACACCGGGGAGCTGTTTTTT CASSPLGLAGMNTGELFF
. . TRBJ2-5 TRBV21-1 TGTGCCAGCACCTCTAGGGGTAGGGAGACCCAGTACTTC CASTSRGRETQYF
TRBD2 once TRBJ2-5 TRBV7-6 TGTGCCAGCAGCTTAGCGACGACTAGCGGGAGAGGGGAAGAGACCCAGTACTTC CASSLATTSGRGEETQYF
. . TRBJ1-1 TRBV18 TGTGCCAGCTCACCCCAGGGGAAGAACACTGAAGCTTTCTTT CASSPQGKNTEAFF
TRBD2 . TRBJ2-3 TRBV19 TGTGCCAGTAGTAACTACCAATGGACTAGCGGGAGCTATACGCAGTATTTT CASSNYQWTSGSYTQYF
TRBD2 . TRBJ2-3 TRBV7-9 TGTGCCAGCAGCTTGACGGGAGGGGCAGATACGCAGTATTTT CASSLTGGADTQYF
TRBD2 . TRBJ2-5 TRBV7-9 TGTGCCAGCAGTCTAGCGGGGGGAGAGACCCAGTACTTC CASSLAGGETQYF
TRBD1 . TRBJ2-7 TRBV5-1 TGCGCCAGCAGCTTGATTGGGGACAGGGGGAAACACGAGCAGTACTTC CASSLIGDRGKHEQYF
TRBD1 . TRBJ1-2 TRBV18 TGTGCCAGCTCACCTGACAGGGCGCGTGGCTACACCTTC CASSPDRARGYTF
TRBD2 . TRBJ2-3 TRBV7-7 TGTGCTAGCAGCTTAGGACTAGCGGGAGATACGCAGTATTTT CASSLGLAGDTQYF
TRBD1 . TRBJ2-1 TRBV11-1 TGTGCCAGCAGCAAGTGGACAGGGGACAATGAGCAGTTCTTC CASSKWTGDNEQFF
. once TRBJ2-1 TRBV27 TGTGCCAGCAGTTCTTTGGGGAGCAGAGAAACCTACAATGAGCAGTTCTTC CASSSLGSRETYNEQFF
. . TRBJ2-5 TRBV5-4 TGTGCCAGCAGCTTCGGATCAGGGGAACCCCAGTACTTC CASSFGSGEPQYF
TRBD2 medium-sized TRBJ2-7 TRBV25-1 TGTGCCAGCAGTGAAAATGTAGCGGGGTCCTACGAGCAGTACTTC CASSENVAGSYEQYF
TRBD2 . TRBJ2-5 TRBV7-2 TGTGCCAGCAGCAACCGGGGACTAGCGGGAGTGGGAGAGACCCAGTACTTC CASSNRGLAGVGETQYF
TRBD2 . TRBJ2-3 TRBV5-4 TGTGCCAGCAGCTTTCCTAGCGGGACCAGCACAGATACGCAGTATTTT CASSFPSGTSTDTQYF
TRBD2 . TRBJ2-3 TRBV5-4 TGTGCCAGCAGCTCCGTAGCGGGTTGGGGCACAGATACGCAGTATTTT CASSSVAGWGTDTQYF
. . TRBJ2-7 TRBV27 TGTGCCAGCAGTCCTATTTCAAACCCATCCTACGAGCAGTACTTC CASSPISNPSYEQYF
. . TRBJ2-7 TRBV5-1 TGCGCCAGCAGCCCCGACGCTAGCTCCTACGAGCAGTACTTC CASSPDASSYEQYF
TRBD2 . TRBJ2-1 TRBV7-9 TGTGCCAGCAGCTTAGCGCACCCCGGGGGGTACAATGAGCAGTTCTTC CASSLAHPGGYNEQFF
TRBD2 once TRBJ2-5 TRBV7-3 TGTGCCAGCAGCCTGACTAGCTCCGAGACCCAGTACTTC CASSLTSSETQYF
TRBD2 . TRBJ2-7 TRBV19 TGTGCCAGTAGTATTACTAGCGGGAGAGGGTACGAGCAGTACTTC CASSITSGRGYEQYF
TRBD1 . TRBJ2-2 TRBV5-6 TGTGCCAGCAGCTATGGGACAGGGGGCCACACCGGGGAGCTGTTTTTT CASSYGTGGHTGELFF
. . TRBJ2-3 TRBV9 TGTGCCAGCAGCGGGCGGGATGGGCGGAGCACAGATACGCAGTATTTT CASSGRDGRSTDTQYF
TRBD1 . TRBJ1-1 TRBV16 TGTGCCAGCAGCCAATCTCTGGGACAGGGGTACACTGAAGCTTTCTTT CASSQSLGQGYTEAFF
. . TRBJ2-2 TRBV19 TGTGCCCGTACGGGGGGCTCGAACACCGGGGAGCTGTTTTTT CARTGGSNTGELFF
. . TRBJ1-3 TRBV4-2 TGTGCCAGCAGCCAAGTTCGCAGGCAGCGGGACTTCGGTGGAAACACCATATATTTT CASSQVRRQRDFGGNTIYF
. . TRBJ1-4 TRBV19 TGTGCCAGTAGAGTTCAAGGCAGGGAAGAAGAAAAACTGTTTTTT CASRVQGREEEKLFF
. . TRBJ2-7 TRBV28 TGTGCCAGCAGTTTTGGACAGAGCTCCTACGAGCAGTACTTC CASSFGQSSYEQYF